Detailed here is one TCR beta chain. What it recognizes is unknown. The sample originates from a study of identical twins. Study conclusions and caveats: Out-of-frame alpha sequences common to twins exhibited an excess of low generation probability. Out-of-frame TCR alpha sharing in monozygotic twins exceeded recombination model predictions. The same donors were not followed; conclusions instead depended on cross-sectional statistical analysis.

TCRdb itself ran the 5' RACE reads through MiXCR, one entry per CDR3 protein. The data show 1,800,000 or so distinct CDR3 sequences, with less than 40% seen just once and roughly 0.3% held by the top ten. The CDR3 is made up of 15 amino acids. V lost 4 bases, J lost 9 bases, and 11 bases stayed unmatched. Germline assignment: CDR1 WSHSY and CDR2 SAAADI. The sequenced sample was cord blood. The clonotype was recovered from a newborn girl in good health. The genes are TRBV10-2 and TRBJ2-3; the match to TRBD2 covers 9 bases. The CDR3 region has the DNA TGCGCCAGCAGTGTGTCTAGCGGGAAATCCGGGACGCAGTATTTT. It yields the protein CASSVSSGKSGTQYF.